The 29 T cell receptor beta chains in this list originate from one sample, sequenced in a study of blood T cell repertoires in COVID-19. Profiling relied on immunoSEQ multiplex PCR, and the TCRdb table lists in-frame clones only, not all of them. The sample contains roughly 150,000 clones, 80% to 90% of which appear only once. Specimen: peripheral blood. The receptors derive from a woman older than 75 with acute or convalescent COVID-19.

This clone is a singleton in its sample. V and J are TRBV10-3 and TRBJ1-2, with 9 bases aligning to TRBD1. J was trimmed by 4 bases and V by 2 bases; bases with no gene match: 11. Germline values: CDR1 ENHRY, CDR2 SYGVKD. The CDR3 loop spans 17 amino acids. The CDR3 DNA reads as TGTGCCATCAGTGAGGGACAGGGGCTTCAGGAGTCCTATGGCTACACCTTC. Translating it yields CAISEGQGLQESYGYTF.

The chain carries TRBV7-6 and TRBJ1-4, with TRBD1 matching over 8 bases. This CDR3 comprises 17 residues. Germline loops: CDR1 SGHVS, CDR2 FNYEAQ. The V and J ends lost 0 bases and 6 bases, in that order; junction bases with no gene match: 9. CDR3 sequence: CASSLAAGGAVDEKLFF. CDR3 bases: TGTGCCAGCAGCTTAGCGGCAGGGGGCGCGGTGGATGAAAAACTGTTTTTT.

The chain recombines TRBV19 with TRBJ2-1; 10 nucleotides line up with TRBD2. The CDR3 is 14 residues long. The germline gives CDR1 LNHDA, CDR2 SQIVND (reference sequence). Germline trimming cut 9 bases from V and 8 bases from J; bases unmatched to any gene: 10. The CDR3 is CASKRGGLSDEQFF. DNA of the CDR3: TGTGCCAGCAAGCGGGGGGGCCTTTCGGATGAGCAGTTCTTC.

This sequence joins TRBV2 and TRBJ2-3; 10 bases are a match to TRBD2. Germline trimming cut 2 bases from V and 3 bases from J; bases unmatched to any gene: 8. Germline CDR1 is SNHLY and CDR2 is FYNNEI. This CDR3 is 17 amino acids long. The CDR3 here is CASSEMVLAGVTDTQYF. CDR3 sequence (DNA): TGTGCCAGCAGTGAAATGGTTCTAGCGGGGGTGACAGATACGCAGTATTTT.

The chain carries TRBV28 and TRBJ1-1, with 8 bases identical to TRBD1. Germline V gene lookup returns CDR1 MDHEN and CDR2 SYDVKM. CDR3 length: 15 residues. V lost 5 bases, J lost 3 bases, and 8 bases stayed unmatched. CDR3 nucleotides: TGTGCCAGCAGTCCCCAGGGGGCGCTGGACACTGAAGCTTTCTTT. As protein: CASSPQGALDTEAFF.

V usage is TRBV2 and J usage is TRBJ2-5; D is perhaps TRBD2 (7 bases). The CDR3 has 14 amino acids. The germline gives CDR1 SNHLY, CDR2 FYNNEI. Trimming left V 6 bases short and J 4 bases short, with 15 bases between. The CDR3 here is CASRKGGQLETQYF. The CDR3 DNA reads TGTGCCAGCAGAAAGGGGGGGCAGTTAGAGACCCAGTACTTC. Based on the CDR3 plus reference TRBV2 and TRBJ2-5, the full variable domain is EPEVTQTPSHQVTQMGQEVILRCVPISNHLYFYWYRQILGQKVEFLVSFYNNEISEKSEIFDDQFSVERPDGSNFTLKIRSTKLEDSAMYFCASRKGGQLETQYFGPGTRLLVL.

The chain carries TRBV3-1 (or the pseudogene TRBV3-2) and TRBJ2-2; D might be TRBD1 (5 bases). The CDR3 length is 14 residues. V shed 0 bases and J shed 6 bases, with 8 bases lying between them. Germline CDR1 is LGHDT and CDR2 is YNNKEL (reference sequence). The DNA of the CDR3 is TGTGCCAGCAGCCAAGATTCAGGGTCCGGGGAGCTGTTTTTT. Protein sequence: CASSQDSGSGELFF.

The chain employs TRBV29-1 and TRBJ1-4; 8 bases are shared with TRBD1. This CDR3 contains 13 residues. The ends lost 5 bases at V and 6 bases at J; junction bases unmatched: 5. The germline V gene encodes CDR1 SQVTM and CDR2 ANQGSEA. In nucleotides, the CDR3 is TGCAGCGTTTTGGGACAGGTGGATGAAAAACTGTTTTTT. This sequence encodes CSVLGQVDEKLFF.

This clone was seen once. The CDR3 DNA follows: TGCGCCAGCAGTTTCGGGGTCGTCGCTGAAGCTTTCTTT. Protein: CASSFGVVAEAFF. The V gene is TRBV5-1, the J gene TRBJ1-1, with D hard to call. Germline V CDR1 and CDR2: SGHRS, YFSETQ. V was clipped by 5 bases and J by 6 bases, with 14 bases between them. This CDR3 region has 13 residues. Combining the CDR3 with reference TRBV5-1 and TRBJ1-1 gives the whole variable domain KAGVTQTPRYLIKTRGQQVTLSCSPISGHRSVSWYQQTPGQGLQFLFEYFSETQRNKGNFPGRFSGRQFSNSRSEMNVSTLELGDSALYLCASSFGVVAEAFFGQGTRLTVV.

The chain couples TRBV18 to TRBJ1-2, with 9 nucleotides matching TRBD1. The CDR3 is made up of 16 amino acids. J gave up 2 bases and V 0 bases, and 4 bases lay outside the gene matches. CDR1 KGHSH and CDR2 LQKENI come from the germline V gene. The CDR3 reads CASSPPNRGRNYGYTF. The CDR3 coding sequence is TGTGCCAGCTCACCACCTAACAGGGGGCGGAACTATGGCTACACCTTC.

The CDR3 DNA is TGTGCCTGGAGTTTCGGGATTCAAGAGACCCAGTACTTC. Translated, it gives CAWSFGIQETQYF. This chain joins TRBV30 and TRBJ2-5, with D tentatively TRBD2 (5 bases). The CDR3 extends over 13 amino acids. Germline loops: CDR1 GTSNPN, CDR2 SVGIG (reference sequence). The V end was cut by 2 bases, the J end by 2 bases, with 9 bases between.

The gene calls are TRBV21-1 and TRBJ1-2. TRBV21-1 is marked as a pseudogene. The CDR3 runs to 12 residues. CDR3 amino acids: CASSNYNYGYTF. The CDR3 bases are TGTGCCAGCAGCAATTATAACTATGGCTACACCTTC.

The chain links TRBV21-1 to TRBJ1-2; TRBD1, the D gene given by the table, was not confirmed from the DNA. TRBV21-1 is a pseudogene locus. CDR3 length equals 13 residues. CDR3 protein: CASSKQGAYGYTF. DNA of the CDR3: TGTGCCAGCAGCAAACAGGGGGCCTATGGCTACACCTTC.

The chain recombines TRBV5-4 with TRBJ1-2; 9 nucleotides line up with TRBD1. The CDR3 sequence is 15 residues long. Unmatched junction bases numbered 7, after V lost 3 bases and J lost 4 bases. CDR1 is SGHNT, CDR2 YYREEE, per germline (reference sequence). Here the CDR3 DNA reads TGTGCCAGCAGCTCTACCGGGACAGGGACCTATGGCTACACCTTC. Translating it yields CASSSTGTGTYGYTF.

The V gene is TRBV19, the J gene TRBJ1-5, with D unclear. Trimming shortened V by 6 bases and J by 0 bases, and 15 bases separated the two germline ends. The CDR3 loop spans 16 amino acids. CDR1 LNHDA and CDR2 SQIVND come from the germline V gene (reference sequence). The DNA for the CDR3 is TGTGCCAGTAGCGGCCGGACTGCATATAGCAATCAGCCCCAGCATTTT. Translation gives CASSGRTAYSNQPQHF. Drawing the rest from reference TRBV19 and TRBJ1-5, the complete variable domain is DGGITQSPKYLFRKEGQNVTLSCEQNLNHDAMYWYRQDPGQGLRLIYYSQIVNDFQKGDIAEGYSVSREKKESFPLTVTSAQKNPTAFYLCASSGRTAYSNQPQHFGDGTRLSIL.

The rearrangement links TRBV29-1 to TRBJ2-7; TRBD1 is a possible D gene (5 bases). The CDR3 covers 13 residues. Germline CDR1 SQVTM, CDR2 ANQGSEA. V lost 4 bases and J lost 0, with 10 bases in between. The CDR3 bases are TGCAGCGTTGGTAAAGGGGTCTCCTACGAGCAGTACTTC. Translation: CSVGKGVSYEQYF.

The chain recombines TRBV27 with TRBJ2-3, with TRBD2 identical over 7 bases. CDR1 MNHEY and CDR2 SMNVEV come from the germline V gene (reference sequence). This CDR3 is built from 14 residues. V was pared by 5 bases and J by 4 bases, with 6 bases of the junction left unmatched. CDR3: CASSTSVAPDTQYF. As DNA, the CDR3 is TGTGCCAGCAGTACTAGCGTAGCTCCAGATACGCAGTATTTT.

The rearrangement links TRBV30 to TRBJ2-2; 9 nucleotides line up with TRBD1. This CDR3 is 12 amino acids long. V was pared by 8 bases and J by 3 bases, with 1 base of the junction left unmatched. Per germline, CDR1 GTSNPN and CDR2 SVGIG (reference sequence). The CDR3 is CARTGDTGELFF. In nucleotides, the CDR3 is TGTGCCCGGACAGGGGACACCGGGGAGCTGTTTTTT.

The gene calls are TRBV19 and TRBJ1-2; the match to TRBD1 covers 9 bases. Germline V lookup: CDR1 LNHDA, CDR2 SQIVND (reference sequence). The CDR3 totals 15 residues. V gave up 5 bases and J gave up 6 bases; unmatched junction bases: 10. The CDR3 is CASSLHRDRVNGYTF. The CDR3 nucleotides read TGTGCCAGTAGTCTGCACCGGGACAGGGTAAATGGCTACACCTTC.

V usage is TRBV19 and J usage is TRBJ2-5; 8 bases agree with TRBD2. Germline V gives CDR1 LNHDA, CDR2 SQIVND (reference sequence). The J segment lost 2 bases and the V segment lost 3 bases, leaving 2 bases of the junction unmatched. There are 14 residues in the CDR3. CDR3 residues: CASSIRGGQETQYF. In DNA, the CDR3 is TGTGCCAGTAGTATTCGCGGGGGGCAAGAGACCCAGTACTTC.

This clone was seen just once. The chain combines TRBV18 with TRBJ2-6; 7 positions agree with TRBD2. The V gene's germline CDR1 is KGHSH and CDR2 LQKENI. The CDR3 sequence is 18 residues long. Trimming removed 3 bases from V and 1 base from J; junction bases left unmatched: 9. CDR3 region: CASSPVDVGGSGANVLTF. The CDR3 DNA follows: TGTGCCAGCTCACCTGTGGACGTGGGAGGGTCTGGGGCCAACGTCCTGACTTTC.

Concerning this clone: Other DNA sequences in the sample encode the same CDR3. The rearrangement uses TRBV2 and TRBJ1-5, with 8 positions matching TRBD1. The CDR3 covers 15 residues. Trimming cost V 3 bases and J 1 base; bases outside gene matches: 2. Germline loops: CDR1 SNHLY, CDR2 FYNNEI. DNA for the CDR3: TGTGCCAGCAGTGATAACAGGGGGAGCAATCAGCCCCAGCATTTT. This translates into CASSDNRGSNQPQHF. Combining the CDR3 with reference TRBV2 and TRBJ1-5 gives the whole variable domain EPEVTQTPSHQVTQMGQEVILRCVPISNHLYFYWYRQILGQKVEFLVSFYNNEISEKSEIFDDQFSVERPDGSNFTLKIRSTKLEDSAMYFCASSDNRGSNQPQHFGDGTRLSIL.

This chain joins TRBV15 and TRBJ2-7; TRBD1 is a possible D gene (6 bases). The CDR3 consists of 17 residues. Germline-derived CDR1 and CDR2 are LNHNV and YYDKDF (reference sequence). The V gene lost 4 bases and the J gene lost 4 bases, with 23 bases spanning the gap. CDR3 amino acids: CATSKIVVGAFSYEQYF. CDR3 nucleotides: TGTGCCACCAGCAAGATTGTTGTGGGGGCATTTAGTTACGAGCAGTACTTC. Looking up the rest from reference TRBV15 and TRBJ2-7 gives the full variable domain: DAMVIQNPRYQVTQFGKPVTLSCSQTLNHNVMYWYQQKSSQAPKLLFHYYDKDFNNEADTPDNFQSRRPNTSFCFLDIRSPGLGDTAMYLCATSKIVVGAFSYEQYFGPGTRLTVT.

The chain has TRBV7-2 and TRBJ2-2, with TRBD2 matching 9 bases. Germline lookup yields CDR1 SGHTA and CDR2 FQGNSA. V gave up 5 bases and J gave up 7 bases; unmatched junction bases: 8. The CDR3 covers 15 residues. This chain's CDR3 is CASSTLAGTSGELFF. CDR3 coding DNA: TGTGCCAGCAGCACCCTAGCGGGGACGAGCGGGGAGCTGTTTTTT.

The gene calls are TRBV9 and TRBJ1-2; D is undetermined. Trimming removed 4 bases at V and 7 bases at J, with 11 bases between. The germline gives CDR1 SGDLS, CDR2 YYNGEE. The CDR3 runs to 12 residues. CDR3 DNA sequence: TGTGCCAGCAGCCTAGCGTCGGGTGGCTACACCTTC. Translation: CASSLASGGYTF.

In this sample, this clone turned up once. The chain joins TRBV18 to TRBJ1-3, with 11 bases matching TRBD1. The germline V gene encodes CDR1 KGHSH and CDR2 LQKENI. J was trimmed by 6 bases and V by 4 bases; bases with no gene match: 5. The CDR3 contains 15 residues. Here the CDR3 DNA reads TGTGCCAGCTCACTGCGGACAGGGGGCGAAAACACCATATATTTT. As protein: CASSLRTGGENTIYF.

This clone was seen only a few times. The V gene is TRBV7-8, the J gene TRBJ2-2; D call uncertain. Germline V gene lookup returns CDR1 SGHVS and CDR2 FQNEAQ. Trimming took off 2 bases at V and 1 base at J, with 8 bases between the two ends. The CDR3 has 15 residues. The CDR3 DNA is TGTGCCAGCAGCTTAAGATTCGGGAACACCGGGGAGCTGTTTTTT. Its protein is CASSLRFGNTGELFF.

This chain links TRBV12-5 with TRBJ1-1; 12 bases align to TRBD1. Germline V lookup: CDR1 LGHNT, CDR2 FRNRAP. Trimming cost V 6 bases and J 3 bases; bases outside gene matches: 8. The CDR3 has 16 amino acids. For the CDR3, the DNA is TGTGCTAGTGGACGCTCCCGGGACAGGGGGCACACTGAAGCTTTCTTT. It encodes CASGRSRDRGHTEAFF.

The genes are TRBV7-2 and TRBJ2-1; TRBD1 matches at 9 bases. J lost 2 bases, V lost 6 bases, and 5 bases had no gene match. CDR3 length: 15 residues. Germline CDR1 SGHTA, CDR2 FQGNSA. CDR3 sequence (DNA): TGTGCCAGCAGAGAACAGGGGGCGGCCTACAATGAGCAGTTCTTC. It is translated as CASREQGAAYNEQFF.